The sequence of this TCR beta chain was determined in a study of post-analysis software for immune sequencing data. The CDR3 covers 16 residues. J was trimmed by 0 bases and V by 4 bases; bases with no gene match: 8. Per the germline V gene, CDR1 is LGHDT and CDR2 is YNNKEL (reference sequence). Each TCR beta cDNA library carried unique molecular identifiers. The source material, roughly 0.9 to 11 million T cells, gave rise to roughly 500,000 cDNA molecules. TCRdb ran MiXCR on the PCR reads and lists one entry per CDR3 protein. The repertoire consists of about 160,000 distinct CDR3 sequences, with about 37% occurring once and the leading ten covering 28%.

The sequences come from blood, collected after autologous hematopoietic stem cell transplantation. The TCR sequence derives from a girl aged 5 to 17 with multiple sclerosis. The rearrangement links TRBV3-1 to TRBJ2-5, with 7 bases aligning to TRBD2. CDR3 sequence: CASSPERDQYQETQYF. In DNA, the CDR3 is TGTGCCAGCAGCCCCGAGCGGGACCAGTACCAAGAGACCCAGTACTTC.